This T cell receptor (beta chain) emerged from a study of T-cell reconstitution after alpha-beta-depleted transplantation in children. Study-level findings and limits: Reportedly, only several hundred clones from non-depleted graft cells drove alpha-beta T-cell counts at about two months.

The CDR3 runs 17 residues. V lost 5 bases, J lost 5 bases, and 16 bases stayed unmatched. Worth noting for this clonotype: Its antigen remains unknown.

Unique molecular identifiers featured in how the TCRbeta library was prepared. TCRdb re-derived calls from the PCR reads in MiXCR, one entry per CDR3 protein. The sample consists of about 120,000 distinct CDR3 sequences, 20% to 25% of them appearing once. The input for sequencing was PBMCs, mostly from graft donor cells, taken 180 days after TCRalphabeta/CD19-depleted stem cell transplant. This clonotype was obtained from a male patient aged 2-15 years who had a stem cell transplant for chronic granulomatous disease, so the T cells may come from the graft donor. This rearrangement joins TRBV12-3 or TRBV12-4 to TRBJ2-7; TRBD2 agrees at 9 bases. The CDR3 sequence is CASSLTAGGTPRNEQYF. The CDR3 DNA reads TGTGCCAGCAGTCTCACAGCGGGAGGAACCCCCAGGAACGAGCAGTACTTC.